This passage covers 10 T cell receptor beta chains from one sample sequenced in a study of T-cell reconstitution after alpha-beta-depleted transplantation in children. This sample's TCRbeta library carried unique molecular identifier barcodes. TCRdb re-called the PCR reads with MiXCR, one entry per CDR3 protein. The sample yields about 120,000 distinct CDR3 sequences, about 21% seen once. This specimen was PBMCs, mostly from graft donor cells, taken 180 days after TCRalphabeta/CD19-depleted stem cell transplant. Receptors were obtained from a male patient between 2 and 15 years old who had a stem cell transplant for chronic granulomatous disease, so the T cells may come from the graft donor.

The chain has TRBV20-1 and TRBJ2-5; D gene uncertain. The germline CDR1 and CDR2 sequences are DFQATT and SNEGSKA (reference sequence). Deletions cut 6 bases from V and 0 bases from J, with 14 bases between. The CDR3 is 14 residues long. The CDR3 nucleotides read TGCAGTGCGAGACGCGGATCGTACCAAGAGACCCAGTACTTC. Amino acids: CSARRGSYQETQYF.

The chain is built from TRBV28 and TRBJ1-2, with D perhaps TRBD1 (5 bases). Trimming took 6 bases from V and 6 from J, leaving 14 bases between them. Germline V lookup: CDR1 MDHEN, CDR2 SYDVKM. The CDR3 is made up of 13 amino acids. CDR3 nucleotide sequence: TGTGCCAGCAGCCCGGGACCTCGGGATGGCTACACCTTC. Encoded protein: CASSPGPRDGYTF.

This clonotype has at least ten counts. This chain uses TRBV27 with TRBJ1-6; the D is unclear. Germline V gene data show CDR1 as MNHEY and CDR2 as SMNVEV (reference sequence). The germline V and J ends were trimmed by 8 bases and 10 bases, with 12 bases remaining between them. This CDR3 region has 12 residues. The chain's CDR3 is CASGITSSPLHF. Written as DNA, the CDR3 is TGTGCCAGCGGTATTACGTCGTCACCCCTCCACTTT.

CDR3 amino acids: CASTLTPRRDSYGYTF. In DNA form, the CDR3 reads TGTGCCAGCACCCTCACCCCCAGGCGGGATTCGTATGGCTACACCTTC. V usage is TRBV12-3 or TRBV12-4 and J usage is TRBJ1-2, with D hard to call. V lost 7 bases to trimming and J lost 5 bases, with 23 bases between them. The CDR3 totals 16 residues.

The CDR3 DNA reads as TGTGCCAGCAGCTCTATACGCACAGATACGCAGTATTTT. Its translation is CASSSIRTDTQYF. The chain joins TRBV7-2 to TRBJ2-3; unclear D gene. With 4 bases removed from V and 1 base from J, the gap between germline ends came to 6 bases. The germline CDR1 and CDR2 sequences are SGHTA and FQGNSA. The CDR3 sequence is 13 residues long.

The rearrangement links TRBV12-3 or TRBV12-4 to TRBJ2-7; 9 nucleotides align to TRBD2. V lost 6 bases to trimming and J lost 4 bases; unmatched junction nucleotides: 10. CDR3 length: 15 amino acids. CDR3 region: CASSRYSGSGYEQYF. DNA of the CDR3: TGTGCCAGCAGCAGATATAGCGGGAGCGGGTACGAGCAGTACTTC.

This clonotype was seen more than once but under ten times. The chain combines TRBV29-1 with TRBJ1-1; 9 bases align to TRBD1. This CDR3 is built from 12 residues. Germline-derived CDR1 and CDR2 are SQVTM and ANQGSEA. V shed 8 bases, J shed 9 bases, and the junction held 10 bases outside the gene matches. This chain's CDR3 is CSLGQGKTKAFF. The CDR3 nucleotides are TGCAGCTTAGGACAGGGGAAAACAAAAGCTTTCTTT.

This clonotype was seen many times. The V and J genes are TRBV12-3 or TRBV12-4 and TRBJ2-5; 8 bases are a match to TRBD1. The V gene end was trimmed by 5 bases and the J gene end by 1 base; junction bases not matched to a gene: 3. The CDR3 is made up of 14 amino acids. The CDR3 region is CASSQTGAQETQYF. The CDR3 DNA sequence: TGTGCCAGCAGTCAGACAGGGGCCCAAGAGACCCAGTACTTC.

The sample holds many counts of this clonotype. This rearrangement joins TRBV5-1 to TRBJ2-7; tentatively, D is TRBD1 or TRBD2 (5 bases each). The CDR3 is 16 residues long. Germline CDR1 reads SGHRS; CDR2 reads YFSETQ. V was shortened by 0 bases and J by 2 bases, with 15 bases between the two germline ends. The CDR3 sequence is CASSLALGVEPYEQYF. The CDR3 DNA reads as TGCGCCAGCAGCTTGGCCCTGGGGGTGGAACCCTACGAGCAGTACTTC.

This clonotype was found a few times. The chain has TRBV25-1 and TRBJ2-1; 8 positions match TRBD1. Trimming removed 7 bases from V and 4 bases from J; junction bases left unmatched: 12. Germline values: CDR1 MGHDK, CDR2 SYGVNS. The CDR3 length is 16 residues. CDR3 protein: CASTTTAGGIYNEQFF. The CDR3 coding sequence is TGTGCCAGCACCACCACAGCAGGGGGCATATACAATGAGCAGTTCTTC.